These 24 T cell receptor beta chains originate from one sample sequenced in a study of T-cell reconstitution after alpha-beta-depleted transplantation in children. Preparation of the TCRbeta library was carried out with unique molecular identifiers. MiXCR was run by TCRdb on the PCR reads, yielding one entry per CDR3 protein. The sample holds 350,000 to 500,000 distinct CDR3 sequences, around two fifths seen once. Specimen: PBMCs, collected before TCRalphabeta/CD19-depleted stem cell transplant. These receptors were collected from a girl aged 2 to 9 with aplastic anemia, due to receive a stem cell transplant.

The gene calls are TRBV30 and TRBJ2-3, with no clear D. Between the trimmed V and J ends, which lost 3 bases and 1 base, there was a span of 14 bases. Germline-derived CDR1 and CDR2 are GTSNPN and SVGIG (reference sequence). The CDR3 runs to 15 residues. The CDR3, as DNA: TGTGCCTGGAGCCCCGGCCAGCCTGGCACAGATACGCAGTATTTT. Residues: CAWSPGQPGTDTQYF.

The chain carries TRBV9 and TRBJ2-1; no definite D call. The germline V and J ends were trimmed by 0 bases and 3 bases, with 13 bases remaining between them. CDR3 length equals 16 residues. From germline, CDR1 is SGDLS and CDR2 YYNGEE. CDR3 loop: CASSVDWRTDYNEQFF. In DNA, the CDR3 is TGTGCCAGCAGCGTAGACTGGCGGACCGACTACAATGAGCAGTTCTTC.

A note on this clonotype: Germline is not matched at one junction end, which may reflect a read error. The chain joins TRBV7-9 to TRBJ2-1; D may correspond to TRBD1 or TRBD2 (5 bases each). Looked up from germline, CDR1 is SEHNR and CDR2 is FQNEAQ (reference sequence). CDR3 length equals 14 residues. For the CDR3, the DNA is TGCGCCAGCAGGGTAGGGACGGGGTACAATGAGCAGTTCTTC. The encoded protein is CASRVGTGYNEQFF.

This clonotype was detected only a few times. This chain joins TRBV5-5 and TRBJ2-3; D might be TRBD2 (5 bases). This CDR3 has 16 residues. Germline values: CDR1 SGHKS, CDR2 YYEKEE (reference sequence). V was cut by 4 bases and J by 6 bases, with 21 bases left in between. The CDR3 DNA sequence: TGTGCCAGCAGCCGCAGAAGTGGGAGCACACACGATACGCAGTATTTT. It yields the protein CASSRRSGSTHDTQYF.

CDR3 in amino acids: CSLPEGLLKEQFF. The CDR3 DNA is TGCAGTCTTCCGGAGGGACTTCTTAAAGAGCAGTTCTTC. This chain joins TRBV20-1 and TRBJ2-1, with D maybe TRBD2 (6 bases). Trimming stripped 8 bases from V and 10 bases from J, with 21 bases between. CDR3 size: 13 residues. Germline CDR1 is DFQATT and CDR2 is SNEGSKA (reference sequence).

This clonotype was seen only a few times. This rearrangement joins TRBV5-1 to TRBJ2-3, with 8 bases that match TRBD2. There are 16 residues in the CDR3. Per the germline V gene, CDR1 is SGHRS and CDR2 is YFSETQ. V shed 0 bases, J shed 3 bases, and the junction held 6 bases outside the gene matches. DNA of the CDR3: TGCGCCAGCAGCTTGGCCAAGGCGGGAGGAACAGATACGCAGTATTTT. Its protein is CASSLAKAGGTDTQYF.

The chain combines TRBV28 with TRBJ2-6, with TRBD2 as a possible D gene (5 bases). Trimming cost V 3 bases and J 2 bases, with 11 bases left between them. Germline CDR1 is MDHEN and CDR2 is SYDVKM. This CDR3 is built from 16 residues. The CDR3 DNA sequence: TGTGCCAGCAGTTTTCGGGAAATCACTGGGGCCAACGTCCTGACTTTC. It codes for CASSFREITGANVLTF.

The V call is TRBV20-1, the J call TRBJ1-1, with D unclear. The V gene's germline CDR1 is DFQATT and CDR2 SNEGSKA (reference sequence). The V end was cut by 3 bases, the J end by 1 base, with 12 bases between. The CDR3 sequence is 14 residues long. The CDR3 loop reads CSASMQDWNTEAFF. Written as DNA, the CDR3 is TGCAGTGCTAGTATGCAGGATTGGAACACTGAAGCTTTCTTT.

The chain carries TRBV9 and TRBJ2-1, with D unclear. Between the trimmed V and J ends, which lost 0 bases and 3 bases, there was a span of 25 bases. This CDR3 comprises 20 residues. Germline V gene lookup returns CDR1 SGDLS and CDR2 YYNGEE. CDR3 in DNA: TGTGCCAGCAGCGTAGAATACCTGATCGTTCCGTTCGTGAACTACAATGAGCAGTTCTTC. Amino acid sequence: CASSVEYLIVPFVNYNEQFF. Using reference TRBV9 and TRBJ2-1 for the parts outside the CDR3, the full variable domain is DSGVTQTPKHLITATGQRVTLRCSPRSGDLSVYWYQQSLDQGLQFLIQYYNGEERAKGNILERFSAQQFPDLHSELNLSSLELGDSALYFCASSVEYLIVPFVNYNEQFFGPGTRLTVL.

This chain joins TRBV5-6 and TRBJ1-4, with a possible D match to TRBD1 (5 bases). CDR1 and CDR2 from the germline V gene are SGHDT and YYEEEE. This CDR3 region has 11 residues. V lost 4 bases and J 8 bases, leaving 6 bases between the germline ends. The DNA of the CDR3 is TGTGCCAGCAGCAAGGGGGAAAAACTGTTTTTT. As protein: CASSKGEKLFF.

The chain links TRBV12-3 or TRBV12-4 to TRBJ1-4; D may be TRBD1 (5 bases). CDR3 size: 17 residues. The V and J ends lost 5 bases and 4 bases respectively, with 20 bases between them. CDR3 DNA sequence: TGTGCCAGCAGTCAACACCCGTCGAGGGGCGGTAATGAAAAACTGTTTTTT. This encodes CASSQHPSRGGNEKLFF.

The chain uses TRBV5-4 and TRBJ1-1; D not resolved. CDR3 length: 19 residues. CDR1 is SGHNT and CDR2 is YYREEE in the germline V gene (reference sequence). Trimming took off 0 bases at V and 0 bases at J, with 21 bases between the two ends. DNA for the CDR3: TGTGCCAGCAGCTTGGGGCCCGATGGGGTAGGTGGGCTGAACACTGAAGCTTTCTTT. Its translation: CASSLGPDGVGGLNTEAFF.

The V gene is TRBV20-1, the J gene TRBJ2-3; 11 bases align to TRBD2. V lost 5 bases, J lost 6 bases, and 7 bases stayed unmatched. Germline CDR1 and CDR2: DFQATT and SNEGSKA (reference sequence). The CDR3 totals 14 residues. As DNA, the CDR3 is TGCAGTGCTGGGACTAGCGGCCCCGTTGATACGCAGTATTTT. Amino acids: CSAGTSGPVDTQYF.

The genes are TRBV7-8 and TRBJ2-1; 8 nucleotides line up with TRBD1. CDR3 length equals 17 residues. The germline V gene has CDR1 SGHVS and CDR2 FQNEAQ. Trimming cost V 5 bases and J 4 bases; bases outside gene matches: 13. The CDR3 coding sequence is TGTGCCAGCAGCAACCCGGGACAGGCCATTGTTTACAATGAGCAGTTCTTC. It codes for CASSNPGQAIVYNEQFF.

This clonotype was counted only a few times. The chain links TRBV10-1 to TRBJ2-5; D uncertain. V was cut by 3 bases and J by 2 bases, with 13 bases left in between. The CDR3 consists of 15 residues. Germline V CDR1 and CDR2: WNHNN, SYGVQD (reference sequence). As DNA, the CDR3 is TGCGCCAGCAGTGAAGGCGGTCAAGGGCAAGAGACCCAGTACTTC. Translation gives CASSEGGQGQETQYF.

The rearrangement uses TRBV25-1 and TRBJ2-4, with 7 bases aligning to TRBD2. From germline, CDR1 is MGHDK and CDR2 SYGVNS. V was pared by 5 bases and J by 7 bases, with 11 bases of the junction left unmatched. This CDR3 has 15 amino acids. The CDR3 bases are TGTGCCAGCAGTTTGTCCGTGACCGGGGGGAACATTCAGTACTTC. This codes for CASSLSVTGGNIQYF.

V usage is TRBV5-1 and J usage is TRBJ2-2, with D possibly TRBD1 on 6 matching bases. V shed 4 bases and J shed 3 bases, with 16 bases lying between them. This CDR3 region has 16 residues. Germline CDR1 SGHRS, CDR2 YFSETQ. CDR3 sequence: CASSRDRRKDTGELFF. The DNA of the CDR3 is TGCGCCAGCAGCCGAGACAGGAGAAAGGACACCGGGGAGCTGTTTTTT.

In this sample, this clonotype turned up many times. The chain carries TRBV7-2 and TRBJ1-3; D remains ambiguous. This CDR3 comprises 16 residues. Trimming pared 1 base from V and 0 bases from J, leaving 10 bases between. Germline CDR1 is SGHTA and CDR2 is FQGNSA. CDR3 amino acids: CASSLGDGYSGNTIYF. DNA for the CDR3: TGTGCCAGCAGCTTAGGAGACGGATACTCTGGAAACACCATATATTTT.

The sample holds many counts of this clonotype. This rearrangement joins TRBV7-2 to TRBJ2-3; D may be TRBD2 (7 bases). The CDR3 spans 15 residues. Germline V CDR1 and CDR2: SGHTA, FQGNSA. The V end lost 3 bases, the J end lost 1 base, and 11 bases lay between the germline ends. CDR3 amino acids: CASSFGGGGTDTQYF. The DNA for the CDR3 is TGTGCCAGCAGCTTTGGCGGGGGCGGCACAGATACGCAGTATTTT.

The table lists this clonotype with many counts. The CDR3 DNA reads TGTGCCAGCAGTTTGGTGGGAACAGCTTTCTTT. It is translated as CASSLVGTAFF. This chain connects TRBV12-3 or TRBV12-4 to TRBJ1-1; the D is unclear. The CDR3 consists of 11 residues. V was trimmed by 3 bases and J by 10 bases, leaving 9 bases between them.

The chain combines TRBV7-2 with TRBJ2-7, with 7 bases aligning to TRBD1. The V gene's germline CDR1 is SGHTA and CDR2 FQGNSA. The CDR3 has 15 amino acids. V was clipped by 4 bases and J by 0 bases; unmatched bases: 6. The CDR3 loop reads CASSSSTGNSYEQYF. The CDR3 DNA is TGTGCCAGCAGCTCCTCGACAGGGAACTCCTACGAGCAGTACTTC.

In regard to this clonotype: With a much larger clone just one base away, this may be a read error. The V call is TRBV6-1, the J call TRBJ1-1; 9 nucleotides agree with TRBD1. Germline-derived CDR1 and CDR2 are MNHNS and SASEGT. This CDR3 is 17 amino acids long. The DNA for the CDR3 is TGTGCCCGCAGTGCCCGACAGGGGGGGAGAAGGGACACTGAAGCTTTCTTT. Translating it yields CARSARQGGRRDTEAFF.

This chain uses TRBV28 with TRBJ2-7; 7 nucleotides line up with TRBD2. The germline V gene encodes CDR1 MDHEN and CDR2 SYDVKM. The CDR3 covers 14 residues. V gave up 6 bases and J gave up 6 bases; unmatched junction bases: 11. CDR3 sequence reads: CASSSPWQRGEQYF. CDR3 coding DNA: TGTGCCAGCAGCTCCCCTTGGCAGCGGGGCGAGCAGTACTTC.

The CDR3: CASSPLKVGGQSDTQYF. The CDR3 DNA reads as TGTGCCAGCAGCCCGCTGAAGGTGGGGGGGCAATCAGATACGCAGTATTTT. The V call is TRBV7-3, the J call TRBJ2-3, with a tentative D call TRBD2 (7 bases). The CDR3 length is 17 residues. Germline assignment: CDR1 SGHTA and CDR2 FQGTGA. The ends were cut back, 5 bases at V and 4 bases at J, with 22 bases in the middle.